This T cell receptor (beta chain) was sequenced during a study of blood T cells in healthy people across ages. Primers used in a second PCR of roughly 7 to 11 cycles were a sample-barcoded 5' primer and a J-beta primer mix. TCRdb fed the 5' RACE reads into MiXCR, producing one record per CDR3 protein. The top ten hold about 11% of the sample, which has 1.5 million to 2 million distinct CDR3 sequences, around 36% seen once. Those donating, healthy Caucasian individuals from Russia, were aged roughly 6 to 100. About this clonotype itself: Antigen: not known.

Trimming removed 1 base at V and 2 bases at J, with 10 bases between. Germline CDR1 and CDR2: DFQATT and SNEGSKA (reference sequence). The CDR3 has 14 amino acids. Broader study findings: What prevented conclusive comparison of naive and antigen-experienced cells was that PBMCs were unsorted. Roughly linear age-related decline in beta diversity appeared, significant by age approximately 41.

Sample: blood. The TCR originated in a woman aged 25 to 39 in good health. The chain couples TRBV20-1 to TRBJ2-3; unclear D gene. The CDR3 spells CSARAGSPTDTQYF. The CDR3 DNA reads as TGCAGTGCTAGAGCAGGTAGCCCCACAGATACGCAGTATTTT.